This T cell receptor (beta chain) was documented in a study of shared clonotypes between healthy human individuals. Study outcomes and limitations: Generally, naive subsets came out with larger estimated richness than memory subsets.

Adults of Caucasian background living in Nashville, Tennessee made up all donors. As for this clone: Antigen specificity is unknown.

Looked up from germline, CDR1 is SEHNR and CDR2 is FQNEAQ (reference sequence). The germline V and J ends were trimmed by 1 base and 5 bases, with 9 bases remaining between them. This CDR3 has 13 amino acids. Profiling relied on immunoSEQ multiplex PCR, and the TCRdb table lists in-frame clones only, not all of them. The table lists approximately 530,000 clones, 90% to 96% of them singletons. Source material: naive CD4+ T cells sorted from blood. Subset defined: CD45RA+ positively selected. The rearrangement links TRBV7-9 to TRBJ2-7; D not resolved. The origin of this receptor is a woman between 25 and 40 years old in good health. Here the CDR3 DNA reads TGTGCCAGCAGCTTAGGAGTGGCTAACGAGCAGTACTTC. This gives the protein CASSLGVANEQYF. The entire variable domain, with the rest obtained from reference TRBV7-9 and TRBJ2-7, is as follows: DTGVSQNPRHKITKRGQNVTFRCDPISEHNRLYWYRQTLGQGPEFLTYFQNEAQLEKSRLLSDRFSAERPKGSFSTLEIQRTEQGDSAMYLCASSLGVANEQYFGPGTRLTVT.